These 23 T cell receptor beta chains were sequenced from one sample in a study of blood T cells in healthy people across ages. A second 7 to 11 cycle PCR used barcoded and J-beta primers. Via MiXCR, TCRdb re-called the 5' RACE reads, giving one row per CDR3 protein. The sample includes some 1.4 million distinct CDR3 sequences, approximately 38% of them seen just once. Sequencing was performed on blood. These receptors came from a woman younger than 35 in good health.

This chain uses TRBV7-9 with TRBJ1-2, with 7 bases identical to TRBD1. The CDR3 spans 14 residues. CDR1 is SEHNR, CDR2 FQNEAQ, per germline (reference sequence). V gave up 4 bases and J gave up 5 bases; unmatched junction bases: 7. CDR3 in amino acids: CASSSTGARYGYTF. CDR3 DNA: TGTGCCAGCAGCTCAACAGGGGCGCGGTATGGCTACACCTTC.

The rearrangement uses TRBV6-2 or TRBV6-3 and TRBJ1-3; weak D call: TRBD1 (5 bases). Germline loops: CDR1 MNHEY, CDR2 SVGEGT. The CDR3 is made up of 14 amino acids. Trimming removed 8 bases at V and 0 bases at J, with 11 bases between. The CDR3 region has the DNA TGTGCCAGCCTACGACAGAGCTCTGGAAACACCATATATTTT. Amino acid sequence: CASLRQSSGNTIYF.

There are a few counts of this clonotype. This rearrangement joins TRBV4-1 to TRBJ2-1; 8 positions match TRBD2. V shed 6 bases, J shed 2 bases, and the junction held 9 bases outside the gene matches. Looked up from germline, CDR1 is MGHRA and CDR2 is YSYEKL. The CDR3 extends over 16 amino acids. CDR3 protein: CASRPRPGLAYNEQFF. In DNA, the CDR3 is TGCGCCAGCAGACCTCGGCCGGGACTAGCCTACAATGAGCAGTTCTTC.

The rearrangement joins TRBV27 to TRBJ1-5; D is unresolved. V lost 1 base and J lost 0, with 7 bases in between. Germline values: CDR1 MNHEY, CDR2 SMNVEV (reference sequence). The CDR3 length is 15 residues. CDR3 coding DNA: TGTGCCAGCAGTTTATTGGGATATAGCAATCAGCCCCAGCATTTT. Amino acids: CASSLLGYSNQPQHF.

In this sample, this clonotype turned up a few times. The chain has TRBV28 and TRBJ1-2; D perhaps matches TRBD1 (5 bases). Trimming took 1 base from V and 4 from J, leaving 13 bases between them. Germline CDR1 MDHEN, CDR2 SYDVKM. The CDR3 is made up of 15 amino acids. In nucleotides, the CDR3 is TGTGCCAGCAGTTTATTAACAGGCCTAACCTATGGCTACACCTTC. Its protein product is CASSLLTGLTYGYTF.

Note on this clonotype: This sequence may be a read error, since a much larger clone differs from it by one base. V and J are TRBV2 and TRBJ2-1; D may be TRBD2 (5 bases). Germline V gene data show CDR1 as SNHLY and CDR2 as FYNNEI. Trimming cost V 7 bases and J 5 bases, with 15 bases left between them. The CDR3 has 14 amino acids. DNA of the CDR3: TGTGCCAGCATTCCAGCGGTAGCCGACAATGAGCAGTTCTTC. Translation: CASIPAVADNEQFF.

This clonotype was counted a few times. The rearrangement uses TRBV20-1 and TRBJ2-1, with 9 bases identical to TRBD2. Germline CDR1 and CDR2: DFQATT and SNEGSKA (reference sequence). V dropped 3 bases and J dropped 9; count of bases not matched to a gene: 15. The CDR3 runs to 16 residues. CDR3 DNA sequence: TGCAGTGCTAGTTCCGTTAGCGGGAGAGGCGAGGGTGAGCAGTTCTTC. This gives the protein CSASSVSGRGEGEQFF.

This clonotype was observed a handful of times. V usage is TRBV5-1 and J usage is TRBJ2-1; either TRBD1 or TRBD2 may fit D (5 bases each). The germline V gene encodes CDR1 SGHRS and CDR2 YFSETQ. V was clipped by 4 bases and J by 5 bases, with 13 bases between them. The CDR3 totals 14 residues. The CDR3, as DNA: TGCGCCAGCAGCACCGGGACGGCGGACAATGAGCAGTTCTTC. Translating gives CASSTGTADNEQFF.

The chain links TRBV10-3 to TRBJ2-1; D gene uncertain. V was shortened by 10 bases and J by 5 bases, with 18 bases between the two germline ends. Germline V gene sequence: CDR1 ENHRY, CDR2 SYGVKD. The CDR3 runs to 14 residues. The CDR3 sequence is CATSQFEKNNEQFF. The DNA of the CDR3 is TGTGCCACCTCACAATTCGAAAAGAACAATGAGCAGTTCTTC.

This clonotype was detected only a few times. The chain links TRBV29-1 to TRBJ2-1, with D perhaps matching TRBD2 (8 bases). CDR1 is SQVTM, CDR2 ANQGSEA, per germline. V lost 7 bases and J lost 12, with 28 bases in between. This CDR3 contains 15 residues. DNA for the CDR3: TGCAGCGCTAATCCTTCTTCGGGAGGGGGCTGGGGGCAGTTCTTC. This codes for CSANPSSGGGWGQFF.

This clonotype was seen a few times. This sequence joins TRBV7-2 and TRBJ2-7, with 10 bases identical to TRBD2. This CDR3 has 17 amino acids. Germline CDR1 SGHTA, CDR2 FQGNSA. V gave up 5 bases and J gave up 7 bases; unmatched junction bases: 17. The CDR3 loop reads CASSPLRALAGAVEQYF. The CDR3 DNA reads TGTGCCAGCAGCCCACTTAGAGCGCTAGCGGGAGCGGTAGAGCAGTACTTC.

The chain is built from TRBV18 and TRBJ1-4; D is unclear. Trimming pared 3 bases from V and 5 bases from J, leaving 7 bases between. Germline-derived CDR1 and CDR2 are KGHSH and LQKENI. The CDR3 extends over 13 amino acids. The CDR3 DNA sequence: TGTGCCAGCTCACCGGACGGGAATGAAAAACTGTTTTTT. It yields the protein CASSPDGNEKLFF.

The CDR3: CASSYSINAITAKNIQYF. The CDR3 nucleotides read TGTGCCAGCAGTTACTCGATTAATGCGATAACAGCCAAAAACATTCAGTACTTC. The chain recombines TRBV6-5 with TRBJ2-4; D not resolved. Between the trimmed V and J ends, which lost 0 bases and 0 bases, there was a span of 15 bases. Germline CDR1 MNHEY, CDR2 SVGAGI. This CDR3 has 18 residues.

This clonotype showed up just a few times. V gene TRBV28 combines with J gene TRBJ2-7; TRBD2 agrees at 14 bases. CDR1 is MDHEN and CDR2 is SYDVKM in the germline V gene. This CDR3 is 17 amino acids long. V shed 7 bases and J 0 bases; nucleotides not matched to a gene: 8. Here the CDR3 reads CASTATGTSGGSYEQYF. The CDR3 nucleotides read TGTGCCAGCACCGCTACAGGGACTAGCGGGGGCTCCTACGAGCAGTACTTC.

The CDR3 spells CASSPWGRDYEQYF. In nucleotides, the CDR3 is TGTGCCAGCAGTCCCTGGGGCAGGGACTACGAGCAGTACTTC. The chain combines TRBV6-2 or TRBV6-3 with TRBJ2-7; D is perhaps TRBD1 (5 bases). This CDR3 has 14 amino acids. The germline V and J ends were trimmed by 5 bases and 3 bases, with 14 bases remaining between them. Germline assignment: CDR1 MNHEY and CDR2 SVGEGT.

The CDR3, as DNA: TGTGCCAGCAGCTCAACCTCTCCATATACGCAGTATTTT. Translation: CASSSTSPYTQYF. The chain has TRBV13 and TRBJ2-3; D unclear. Trimming shortened V by 4 bases and J by 7 bases, and 12 bases separated the two germline ends. The CDR3 runs to 13 residues. Germline CDR1 is PRHDT and CDR2 is FYEKMQ (reference sequence). Full variable domain (remainder filled in from reference TRBV13 and TRBJ2-3): AAGVIQSPRHLIKEKRETATLKCYPIPRHDTVYWYQQGPGQDPQFLISFYEKMQSDKGSIPDRFSAQQFSDYHSELNMSSLELGDSALYFCASSSTSPYTQYFGPGTRLTVL.

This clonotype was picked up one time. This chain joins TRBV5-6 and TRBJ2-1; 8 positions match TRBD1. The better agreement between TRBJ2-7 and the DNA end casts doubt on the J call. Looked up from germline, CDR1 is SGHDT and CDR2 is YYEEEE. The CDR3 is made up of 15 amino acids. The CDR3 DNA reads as TGTGCCAGCAGGTCACAGGGGGACTCCTACAATGAGCAGTACTTC. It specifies CASRSQGDSYNEQYF.

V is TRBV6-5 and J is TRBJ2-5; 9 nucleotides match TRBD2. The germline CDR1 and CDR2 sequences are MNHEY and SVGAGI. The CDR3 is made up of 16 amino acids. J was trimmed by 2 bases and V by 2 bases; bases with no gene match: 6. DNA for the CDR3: TGTGCCAGCAGTTACACCGGACTAGCGTGGCAAGAGACCCAGTACTTC. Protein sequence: CASSYTGLAWQETQYF.

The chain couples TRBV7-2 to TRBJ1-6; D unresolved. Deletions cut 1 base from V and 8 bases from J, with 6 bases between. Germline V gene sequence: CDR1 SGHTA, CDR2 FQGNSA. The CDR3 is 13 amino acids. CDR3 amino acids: CASSLVGDSPLHF. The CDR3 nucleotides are TGTGCCAGCAGCTTAGTTGGGGATTCACCCCTCCACTTT.

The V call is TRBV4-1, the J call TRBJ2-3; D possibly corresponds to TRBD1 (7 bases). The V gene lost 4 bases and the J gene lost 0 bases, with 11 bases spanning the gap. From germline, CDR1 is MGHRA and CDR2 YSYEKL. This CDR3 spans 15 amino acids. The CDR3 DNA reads TGCGCCAGCAGCCGACAGGGACTTAGCACAGATACGCAGTATTTT. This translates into CASSRQGLSTDTQYF.

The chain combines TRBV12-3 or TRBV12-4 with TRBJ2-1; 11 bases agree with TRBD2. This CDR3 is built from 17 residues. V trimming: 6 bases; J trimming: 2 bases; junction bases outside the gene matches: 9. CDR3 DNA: TGTGCCAGCAGCCGCCTCCGACTAGCGGGGACCTACAATGAGCAGTTCTTC. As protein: CASSRLRLAGTYNEQFF.

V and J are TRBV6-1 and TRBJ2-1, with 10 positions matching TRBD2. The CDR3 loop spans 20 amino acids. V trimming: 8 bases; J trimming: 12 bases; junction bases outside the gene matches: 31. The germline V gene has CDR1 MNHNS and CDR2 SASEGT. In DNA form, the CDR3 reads TGTGCCAGCTCGTTGTTAAGGGGGCGGTCTAGCGGGAGTTTCCCGTCGGGGCAGTTCTTC. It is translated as CASSLLRGRSSGSFPSGQFF.

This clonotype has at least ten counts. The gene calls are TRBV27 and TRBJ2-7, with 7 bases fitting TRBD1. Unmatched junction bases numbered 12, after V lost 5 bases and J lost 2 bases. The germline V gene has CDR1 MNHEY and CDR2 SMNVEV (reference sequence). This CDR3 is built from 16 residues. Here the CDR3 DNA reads TGTGCCAGCAGTCCAGAAGGGACAGCCACCCCCTACGAGCAGTACTTC. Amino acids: CASSPEGTATPYEQYF.